Listed here are 15 T cell receptor beta chains from one sample, sequenced in a study of cytotoxic CD8 clonotypes in ibrutinib-treated CLL. Only in-frame clones appear in the TCRdb table, and some are missing; sequencing was by immunoSEQ multiplex PCR. The sample lists around 310,000 clones, roughly 79% occurring once. The sample in question was PBMCs, obtained before ibrutinib treatment. These TCRs come from a human donor with chronic lymphocytic leukemia.

The rearrangement links TRBV7-3 to TRBJ2-2, with D possibly being TRBD2 (6 bases). Germline CDR1 and CDR2: SGHTA and FQGTGA. V lost 1 base to trimming and J lost 6 bases, with 12 bases between them. The CDR3 loop spans 15 amino acids. CDR3 DNA sequence: TGTGCCAGCAGCTTAATTGGCGGGGTAGCCGGGGAGCTGTTTTTT. Its translation is CASSLIGGVAGELFF.

The rearrangement joins TRBV5-6 to TRBJ1-5, with D maybe TRBD1 (6 bases). V shed 4 bases and J shed 0 bases, with 11 bases lying between them. This CDR3 spans 15 amino acids. CDR1 and CDR2 (germline): SGHDT, YYEEEE. CDR3 protein: CASSRTDYSNQPQHF. In DNA, the CDR3 is TGTGCCAGCAGCCGGACAGATTATAGCAATCAGCCCCAGCATTTT.

The V call is TRBV11-3, the J call TRBJ1-5; D not certain. The CDR3 length is 15 residues. Looked up from germline, CDR1 is SGHNT and CDR2 is YENEEA. V lost 0 bases to trimming and J lost 5 bases, with 11 bases between them. CDR3 sequence (DNA): TGTGCCAGCAGCTTAGAAGACTTATCTTATCAGCCCCAGCATTTT. As protein: CASSLEDLSYQPQHF.

The CDR3 sequence is CASSFTPRTQNQYF. Written as DNA, the CDR3 is TGTGCCAGCAGCTTTACTCCTAGGACTCAGAATCAGTACTTC. This chain connects TRBV5-6 to TRBJ2-4, with D possibly matching TRBD2 (5 bases). CDR3 size: 14 residues. Germline V gives CDR1 SGHDT, CDR2 YYEEEE. V was shortened by 2 bases and J by 12 bases, with 18 bases between the two germline ends.

The V call is TRBV13, the J call TRBJ2-6; D is unresolved. The CDR3 is made up of 16 amino acids. V dropped 0 bases and J dropped 0 bases, with 6 bases sitting between them. The germline CDR1 and CDR2 sequences are PRHDT and FYEKMQ (reference sequence). The CDR3 here is CASSLGTASGANVLTF. In nucleotides, the CDR3 is TGTGCCAGCAGCTTAGGTACAGCCTCTGGGGCCAACGTCCTGACTTTC.

This chain uses TRBV7-6 with TRBJ2-7; D is undetermined. V was cut by 0 bases and J by 4 bases, with 7 bases left in between. Germline values: CDR1 SGHVS, CDR2 FNYEAQ. The CDR3 has 13 residues. The CDR3 DNA reads TGTGCCAGCAGCTTAGCGCCGATATACGAGCAGTACTTC. Translated: CASSLAPIYEQYF.

This clone showed up just a few times. V usage is TRBV30 and J usage is TRBJ2-5; D is undetermined. Deletions cut 0 bases from V and 0 bases from J, with 8 bases between. The CDR3 runs 14 residues. Germline values: CDR1 GTSNPN, CDR2 SVGIG (reference sequence). The CDR3 spells CAWSVSRYQETQYF. CDR3 nucleotide sequence: TGTGCCTGGAGTGTATCTAGGTACCAAGAGACCCAGTACTTC.

The chain carries TRBV7-2 and TRBJ2-7, with D maybe TRBD2 (6 bases). V lost 4 bases, J lost 9 bases, and 19 bases lay in between. Germline V gene sequence: CDR1 SGHTA, CDR2 FQGNSA. This CDR3 spans 14 amino acids. CDR3 nucleotide sequence: TGTGCCAGCAGCTCCTACGGGACTCCCGGGGCGCAGTACTTC. It yields the protein CASSSYGTPGAQYF.

The rearrangement uses TRBV5-1 and TRBJ2-3; D possibly corresponds to TRBD1 (6 bases). Germline CDR1 SGHRS, CDR2 YFSETQ. Trimming left V 2 bases short and J 6 bases short, with 10 bases between. The CDR3 totals 13 residues. CDR3 in DNA: TGCGCCAGCAGCTTATCAGGGGCGGATACGCAGTATTTT. Protein: CASSLSGADTQYF.

The rearrangement joins TRBV10-2 to TRBJ2-2; 10 positions agree with TRBD2. The CDR3 sequence is 24 residues long. V shed 5 bases, J shed 1 base, and the junction held 28 bases outside the gene matches. The germline gives CDR1 WSHSY, CDR2 SAAADI. The CDR3 DNA is TGCGCCAGCAGTCGGTCAGGGATCAACCTGGGGGATGGGAGACTAGCGGGGAACACCGGGGAGCTGTTTTTT. It specifies CASSRSGINLGDGRLAGNTGELFF.

J is TRBJ1-4 and V is TRBV5-6; no definite D call. This CDR3 has 12 residues. Trimming removed 4 bases at V and 5 bases at J, with 6 bases between. Looked up from germline, CDR1 is SGHDT and CDR2 is YYEEEE. The CDR3 region has the DNA TGTGCCAGCAGCCGACTGAATGAAAAACTGTTTTTT. This codes for CASSRLNEKLFF. The variable domain in full, with the rest retrieved from reference TRBV5-6 and TRBJ1-4, is DAGVTQSPTHLIKTRGQQVTLRCSPKSGHDTVSWYQQALGQGPQFIFQYYEEEERQRGNFPDRFSGHQFPNYSSELNVNALLLGDSALYLCASSRLNEKLFFGSGTQLSVL.

The chain recombines TRBV6-1 with TRBJ1-1; 7 positions match TRBD1. Germline CDR1 is MNHNS and CDR2 is SASEGT. CDR3 length equals 13 residues. The J segment lost 4 bases and the V segment lost 6 bases, leaving 5 bases of the junction unmatched. The CDR3 bases are TGTGCCAGCAGGGAGACAGGGTTCACTGAAGCTTTCTTT. Protein sequence: CASRETGFTEAFF.

This clone came up once. The V and J genes are TRBV7-3 and TRBJ2-5, with TRBD2 identical over 12 bases. V lost 6 bases and J lost 4; bases outside the gene matches: 6. The CDR3 has 15 residues. CDR1 and CDR2 (germline): SGHTA, FQGTGA. The CDR3 nucleotides are TGTGCCAGCAGTTCTAGCGGGAGGGTCGGAGAGACCCAGTACTTC. It yields the protein CASSSSGRVGETQYF.

The gene calls are TRBV27 and TRBJ2-1; 7 nucleotides agree with TRBD1. Germline V lookup: CDR1 MNHEY, CDR2 SMNVEV (reference sequence). Trimming took 2 bases from V and 4 from J; bases not matched to a gene: 2. The CDR3 consists of 14 residues. The CDR3 region is CASSLQGVYNEQFF. CDR3 nucleotides: TGTGCCAGCAGTTTACAGGGGGTTTACAATGAGCAGTTCTTC.

V and J are TRBV7-9 and TRBJ2-3, with TRBD1 identical over 9 bases. This CDR3 is 15 amino acids long. Germline CDR1 is SEHNR and CDR2 is FQNEAQ (reference sequence). Losses at the gene ends were 6 bases for V and 2 bases for J; bases not matched to a gene: 6. The DNA of the CDR3 is TGTGCCAGCAGGACAACAGGGGGCTTCACAGATACGCAGTATTTT. Protein: CASRTTGGFTDTQYF.